The 29 T cell receptor beta chains reported below all come from one sample, sequenced in a study of OX40 agonist ivuxolimab in advanced cancers. To prepare the library, the immunoSEQ multiplex PCR assay was applied. Here the immuneACCESS table is served through TCRdb, limited to in-frame sequences with V and J called. Missing clones are a known gap in these copies; in checked studies unresolved V genes cover under half, and the rest lacks a known reason. The sample table shows around 67,000 clones, and 65% to 90% are seen once. The ten largest make up 0.7% of the sample. The starting material was CD4+ or CD8+ T cells sorted from blood, obtained in a trial of the OX40 agonist ivuxolimab. The source is an adult with an advanced solid tumor such as melanoma, head and neck, liver or kidney cancer.

Worth noting for this clone: At one boundary the junction diverges from the germline segment, which might be a read error. The chain employs TRBV20-1 and TRBJ2-7; 7 bases align to TRBD2. Germline CDR1 reads DFQATT; CDR2 reads SNEGSKA (reference sequence). CDR3 length equals 11 residues. The CDR3 DNA reads as TGCAGTGCTAGACGAGGCGGGAGTATCCACTTC. Translated: CSARRGGSIHF.

The J gene is TRBJ2-7, the V gene TRBV12-5, with TRBD1 matching over 7 bases. CDR3 length: 15 residues. The germline gives CDR1 LGHNT, CDR2 FRNRAP. J was trimmed by 2 bases and V by 5 bases; bases with no gene match: 9. Here the CDR3 reads CASGRAWTGPYEQYF. Written as DNA, the CDR3 is TGTGCTAGTGGTCGGGCCTGGACAGGACCCTACGAGCAGTACTTC.

On this clone: An end of the junction does not agree with germline; a read error may underlie this. This chain links TRBV5-1 with TRBJ2-3, with D uncertain. CDR3 length equals 14 residues. Germline values: CDR1 SGHRS, CDR2 YFSETQ. This CDR3 reads CAGSPGALTDTQYF. The CDR3 DNA reads as TGCGCCGGCAGCCCGGGTGCCCTCACAGATACGCAGTATTTT.

The chain uses TRBV5-4 and TRBJ2-5, with 7 positions matching TRBD1. The DNA end lines up better with TRBJ2-7; the J call may be wrong. The CDR3 length is 15 residues. Germline V lookup: CDR1 SGHNT, CDR2 YYREEE (reference sequence). CDR3 sequence reads: CASSKGQRGDYEQYF. In DNA, the CDR3 is TGTGCCAGCAGCAAGGGACAGCGAGGGGACTACGAGCAGTACTTC.

The V call is TRBV7-3, the J call TRBJ2-1; 11 bases match TRBD2. Germline V CDR1 and CDR2: SGHTA, FQGTGA. The V segment lost 5 bases and the J segment 8 bases; nucleotides outside the gene matches: 8. The CDR3 totals 15 residues. Here the CDR3 reads CASSNLAGGIDEQFF. The CDR3 DNA reads as TGTGCCAGCAGCAACCTAGCGGGGGGAATCGATGAGCAGTTCTTC.

The V and J genes are TRBV2 and TRBJ1-1; the D gene is possibly TRBD1 (6 bases). V was pared by 7 bases and J by 12 bases, with 18 bases between. CDR1 is SNHLY and CDR2 is FYNNEI in the germline V gene. This CDR3 is 12 amino acids long. CDR3 DNA: TGTGCCAGCAATAGCGCGGGGACATCCACTTTCTTT. As protein: CASNSAGTSTFF.

The chain employs TRBV7-2 and TRBJ1-1; D is perhaps TRBD1 (5 bases). Trimming took 1 base from V and 4 from J, leaving 16 bases between them. CDR3 length: 16 amino acids. Germline CDR1 is SGHTA and CDR2 is FQGNSA. CDR3 in DNA: TGTGCCAGCAGCTTAGAGGTGAGGGGATGGAGCACTGAAGCTTTCTTT. Its protein product is CASSLEVRGWSTEAFF.

The gene calls are TRBV7-9 and TRBJ2-3; 8 bases agree with TRBD2. The germline V gene has CDR1 SEHNR and CDR2 FQNEAQ (reference sequence). V trimming: 5 bases; J trimming: 4 bases; junction bases outside the gene matches: 14. There are 17 residues in the CDR3. In DNA form, the CDR3 reads TGTGCCAGCAGCCCGGCGTTGGGGCGGGGGGTATCAGATACGCAGTATTTT. This codes for CASSPALGRGVSDTQYF.

The genes are TRBV2 and TRBJ1-3, with D perhaps matching TRBD1 (5 bases). The CDR3 totals 12 residues. Germline V gene sequence: CDR1 SNHLY, CDR2 FYNNEI. V was clipped by 7 bases and J by 6 bases, with 10 bases between them. CDR3 in amino acids: CASIEQANTIYF. In DNA form, the CDR3 reads TGTGCCAGCATCGAACAGGCAAACACCATATATTTT.

This chain uses TRBV5-6 with TRBJ2-3, with a tentative D call TRBD1 (5 bases). CDR1 and CDR2 (germline): SGHDT, YYEEEE. The CDR3 is made up of 17 amino acids. The V and J ends lost 2 bases and 0 bases respectively, with 16 bases between them. As DNA, the CDR3 is TGTGCCAGCAGCTTTCGTACACGACAGACTAGCACAGATACGCAGTATTTT. Translating gives CASSFRTRQTSTDTQYF.

The rearrangement uses TRBV7-6 and TRBJ2-3; perhaps TRBD2 as D (6 bases). Germline CDR1 and CDR2: SGHVS and FNYEAQ. CDR3 length: 13 amino acids. Trimming shortened V by 2 bases and J by 6 bases, and 9 bases separated the two germline ends. The CDR3 spells CASSLKEGDTQYF. In DNA form, the CDR3 reads TGTGCCAGCAGCTTAAAGGAGGGCGATACGCAGTATTTT. The full variable domain, its missing parts supplied by reference TRBV7-6 and TRBJ2-3, is GAGVSQSPRYKVTKRGQDVALRCDPISGHVSLYWYRQALGQGPEFLTYFNYEAQQDKSGLPNDRFSAERPEGSISTLTIQRTEQRDSAMYRCASSLKEGDTQYFGPGTRLTVL.

This clone came up a few times. The chain couples TRBV4-1 to TRBJ1-6; 11 bases match TRBD1. The junction had 4 bases not matched to a gene; V was cut back by 0 bases and J by 9 bases. The germline CDR1 and CDR2 sequences are MGHRA and YSYEKL. This CDR3 is built from 16 residues. The CDR3 DNA is TGCGCCAGCAGCCAAGATGGACAGGGGGCGCCTTCACCCCTCCACTTT. Its protein is CASSQDGQGAPSPLHF.

The CDR3 loop reads CASSPRAGRGEKLFF. Here the CDR3 DNA reads TGTGCCAGCTCACCACGGGCGGGGAGAGGTGAAAAACTGTTTTTT. The chain employs TRBV18 and TRBJ1-4; D is ambiguous. CDR1 is KGHSH, CDR2 LQKENI, per germline. CDR3 size: 15 residues. V lost 1 base and J 7 bases, leaving 13 bases between the germline ends.

The V call is TRBV4-1, the J call TRBJ2-3; D is unclear. Per the germline V gene, CDR1 is MGHRA and CDR2 is YSYEKL. The CDR3 runs 14 residues. Trimming left V 2 bases short and J 2 bases short, with 8 bases between. CDR3 sequence (DNA): TGCGCCAGCAGCCAAAGCGAAAACACAGATACGCAGTATTTT. It is translated as CASSQSENTDTQYF.

Of note for this clone: At one end, the junction sequence differs from germline, possibly due to a read error. The chain couples TRBV25-1 to TRBJ1-1; D uncertain. Germline CDR1 and CDR2: MGHDK and SYGVNS. The CDR3 totals 11 residues. The CDR3 DNA reads as TGTGCCAGCATCGAGAACACTGAAACTTTCTTT. As protein: CASIENTETFF. Filled out from reference TRBV25-1 and TRBJ1-1, the complete variable domain reads EADIYQTPRYLVIGTGKKITLECSQTMGHDKMYWYQQDPGMELHLIHYSYGVNSTEKGDLSSESTVSRIRTEHFPLTLESARPSHTSQYLCASIENTETFFGQGTRLTVV.

The chain is built from TRBV9 and TRBJ2-7, with D perhaps matching TRBD1 (5 bases). The germline gives CDR1 SGDLS, CDR2 YYNGEE. The CDR3 is 14 amino acids. V lost 2 bases and J 4 bases, leaving 13 bases between the germline ends. CDR3 DNA: TGTGCCAGCAGCGTCGCACTAAGGGGATACGAGCAGTACTTC. This gives the protein CASSVALRGYEQYF.

This chain uses TRBV5-1 with TRBJ1-4, with D perhaps matching TRBD1 (5 bases). Trimming removed 0 bases from V and 8 bases from J, with 14 bases in between. Germline V gene data show CDR1 as SGHRS and CDR2 as YFSETQ. The CDR3 is made up of 15 amino acids. The CDR3 loop reads CASSLGWGAGEKLFF. The CDR3 region has the DNA TGCGCCAGCAGCTTGGGCTGGGGTGCAGGGGAAAAACTGTTTTTT.

The chain links TRBV7-3 to TRBJ2-3; 8 nucleotides agree with TRBD2. This CDR3 comprises 15 residues. The germline V gene has CDR1 SGHTA and CDR2 FQGTGA. The junction had 9 bases not matched to a gene; V was cut back by 3 bases and J by 7 bases. The CDR3 sequence is CASSFGRAGEYTQYF. The CDR3, as DNA: TGTGCCAGCAGCTTCGGCCGAGCGGGGGAGTATACGCAGTATTTT.

V and J are TRBV6-6 and TRBJ2-7, with D possibly TRBD1 on 6 matching bases. Trimming cost V 4 bases and J 5 bases, with 18 bases left between them. The CDR3 is 15 amino acids. CDR1 MNHNY and CDR2 SVGAGI come from the germline V gene (reference sequence). The CDR3: CASSSNYRVGNEQYF. CDR3 coding DNA: TGTGCCAGCAGTTCAAATTACAGGGTCGGCAACGAGCAGTACTTC.

The V and J genes are TRBV6-5 and TRBJ1-6; no clear D gene. CDR1 is MNHEY and CDR2 is SVGAGI in the germline V gene. The length of the CDR3 is 16 residues. V dropped 2 bases and J dropped 6 bases, with 14 bases sitting between them. CDR3 in DNA: TGTGCCAGCAGTTACAGGCTCCCAACTGGTAATTCACCCCTCCACTTT. It encodes CASSYRLPTGNSPLHF.

The chain employs TRBV5-1 and TRBJ2-1; TRBD2 matches at 10 bases. The CDR3 is 16 residues long. CDR1 SGHRS and CDR2 YFSETQ come from the germline V gene. V lost 0 bases, J lost 4 bases, and 4 bases stayed unmatched. In DNA, the CDR3 is TGCGCCAGCAGCTTGGTCGTAGCGGGGGGATACAATGAGCAGTTCTTC. Protein sequence: CASSLVVAGGYNEQFF.

Only one count was recorded for this clone. This chain joins TRBV7-2 and TRBJ2-2; TRBD1 aligns across 10 bases. This CDR3 spans 15 amino acids. J gave up 3 bases and V 6 bases, and 4 bases lay outside the gene matches. The germline CDR1 and CDR2 sequences are SGHTA and FQGNSA. DNA for the CDR3: TGTGCCAGCAGGGGACAGGGGCCAGACACCGGGGAGCTGTTTTTT. The encoded protein is CASRGQGPDTGELFF.

As for this clone: This same CDR3 is encoded by further DNA sequences in the sample. V usage is TRBV5-6 and J usage is TRBJ1-1, with D hard to call. The CDR3 sequence is 14 residues long. The germline CDR1 and CDR2 sequences are SGHDT and YYEEEE. V was trimmed by 0 bases and J by 4 bases, leaving 10 bases between them. CDR3 DNA sequence: TGTGCCAGCAGCTTGGTGCCGACGGGCACTGAAGCTTTCTTT. Its translation: CASSLVPTGTEAFF.

This clone showed up just once. V and J are TRBV30 and TRBJ1-1; weak D call: TRBD1 (5 bases). CDR1 is GTSNPN, CDR2 SVGIG, per germline (reference sequence). The CDR3 is 15 residues long. The V end lost 4 bases, the J end lost 1 base, and 16 bases lay between the germline ends. This CDR3 is CAWTHAGTANTEAFF. CDR3 coding DNA: TGTGCCTGGACCCACGCGGGGACGGCGAACACTGAAGCTTTCTTT. Together with reference TRBV30 and TRBJ1-1, the CDR3 gives the full variable domain: SQTIHQWPATLVQPVGSPLSLECTVEGTSNPNLYWYRQAAGRGLQLLFYSVGIGQISSEVPQNLSASRPQDRQFILSSKKLLLSDSGFYLCAWTHAGTANTEAFFGQGTRLTVV.

CDR3 region: CASRPLGTGELFF. CDR3 in DNA: TGTGCCAGCAGACCTCTCGGGACCGGGGAGCTGTTTTTT. This chain connects TRBV6-5 to TRBJ2-2, with D unclear. Trimming shortened V by 6 bases and J by 5 bases, and 10 bases separated the two germline ends. Per the germline V gene, CDR1 is MNHEY and CDR2 is SVGAGI. The CDR3 totals 13 residues.

This clone is a singleton in its sample. The chain has TRBV10-3 and TRBJ2-3; D call uncertain. V lost 3 bases and J lost 0, with 7 bases in between. The CDR3 spans 14 residues. Germline lookup yields CDR1 ENHRY and CDR2 SYGVKD. CDR3 region: CAISEVSSTDTQYF. DNA for the CDR3: TGTGCCATCAGTGAAGTCTCTAGCACAGATACGCAGTATTTT.

The chain combines TRBV19 with TRBJ2-2, with TRBD1 matching over 7 bases. Germline-derived CDR1 and CDR2 are LNHDA and SQIVND (reference sequence). The CDR3 covers 13 residues. The V and J ends lost 9 bases and 4 bases, in that order; junction bases with no gene match: 5. The CDR3 protein is CASNTGATGELFF. The CDR3 DNA sequence: TGTGCCAGCAACACAGGGGCCACCGGGGAGCTGTTTTTT.

The chain carries TRBV5-1 and TRBJ2-2; possibly TRBD1 for D (5 bases). Looked up from germline, CDR1 is SGHRS and CDR2 is YFSETQ. V gave up 1 base and J gave up 0 bases, with 7 bases separating them. The CDR3 sequence is 15 residues long. CDR3 loop: CASSLKGANTGELFF. The CDR3 nucleotides are TGCGCCAGCAGCTTGAAAGGGGCGAACACCGGGGAGCTGTTTTTT.

This clone turned up a few times. V gene TRBV27 combines with J gene TRBJ1-2; tentative D call: TRBD1 (6 bases). V lost 3 bases and J lost 5, with 13 bases in between. Germline V gene sequence: CDR1 MNHEY, CDR2 SMNVEV (reference sequence). The CDR3 loop spans 14 amino acids. The CDR3 protein is CASSFAGAVYGYTF. The CDR3 DNA reads TGTGCCAGCAGTTTTGCAGGGGCCGTTTATGGCTACACCTTC.